Here is one TCR beta chain with its context. Its matching antigen is unknown. These data are taken from a study of monozygotic twins with inflammatory bowel disease. UMIs that had a 6-nucleotide sample barcode were put in using template switching. cDNA for TCRalpha and TCRbeta was amplified by nested PCRs of roughly 17 then approximately 9 cycles. TCRdb processed the 5' RACE reads again and assigns one entry to each CDR3 protein, with no DNA. The sample features under 150,000 distinct CDR3 sequences, with approximately 2.5% in its top ten. Germline loops: CDR1 SQVTM, CDR2 ANQGSEA. The CDR3 loop spans 13 amino acids. Findings and caveats of the study: No repertoire similarity difference was seen between concordant and discordant twins; power was possibly limited.

V is TRBV29-1 and J is TRBJ2-7; TCRdb's D call of TRBD1 is untestable without DNA. This receptor was obtained from a human donor with ulcerative colitis or Crohn's disease, or a healthy co-twin of an affected twin (not recorded which). Sequencing was done on a sample of blood. The chain's CDR3 is CSVSPGMGYEQYF.